A selection of T cell receptor beta chains follows, all from one sample in a study of blood T cells in healthy people across ages. TCRdb redid the calling of the 5' RACE reads with MiXCR, one entry per CDR3 protein. The data hold 1.4 million to 1.5 million distinct CDR3 sequences, with 40% to 50% observed a single time. Sequencing was performed on blood. The receptors derive from a woman aged 18 to 35 in good health. Both conserved end residues are part of each CDR3. D genes are given only for firm matches. Expanded clones get a size class; other rows say once, few or many, or leave the size out.

d_gene: .; abundance: few; j_gene: TRBJ1-6; v_gene: TRBV7-9; CDR3aa: CASSLEDLNSPLHF; CDR3nt: TGTGCCAGCAGCTTAGAGGACCTGAATTCACCCCTCCACTTT
d_gene: TRBD1; abundance: .; j_gene: TRBJ2-7; v_gene: TRBV27; CDR3aa: CVSRRTGTYEQYF; CDR3nt: TGTGTTAGCAGGCGGACAGGAACCTACGAGCAGTACTTC
d_gene: TRBD2; abundance: once; j_gene: TRBJ2-7; v_gene: TRBV20-1; CDR3aa: CSARGGTSGEQYF; CDR3nt: TGCAGTGCTAGAGGCGGGACTAGCGGAGAGCAGTACTTC
d_gene: .; abundance: .; j_gene: TRBJ1-2; v_gene: TRBV18; CDR3aa: CASSPTGTLYGYTF; CDR3nt: TGTGCCAGCTCACCCACAGGGACACTCTATGGCTACACCTTC
d_gene: .; abundance: .; j_gene: TRBJ2-5; v_gene: TRBV6-5; CDR3aa: CASSSAESIAERRGTQYF; CDR3nt: TGTGCCAGCAGTTCCGCCGAATCAATAGCGGAGAGGCGGGGGACCCAGTACTTC
d_gene: .; abundance: many; j_gene: TRBJ2-7; v_gene: TRBV7-2; CDR3aa: CASSSYGLYEQYF; CDR3nt: TGTGCCAGCAGTTCATACGGGTTATACGAGCAGTACTTC
d_gene: TRBD2; abundance: .; j_gene: TRBJ2-3; v_gene: TRBV4-1; CDR3aa: CASSYPTSGVTDTQYF; CDR3nt: TGCGCCAGCAGCTATCCGACTAGCGGAGTCACAGATACGCAGTATTTT
d_gene: .; abundance: few; j_gene: TRBJ2-1; v_gene: TRBV12-3/TRBV12-4; CDR3aa: CASSLTGPSDEQFF; CDR3nt: TGTGCCAGCAGTTTAACAGGGCCGTCCGATGAGCAGTTCTTC
d_gene: TRBD2; abundance: .; j_gene: TRBJ2-7; v_gene: TRBV7-9; CDR3aa: CASSLRDGGTVFNYEQYF; CDR3nt: TGTGCCAGCAGCTTAAGGGACGGGGGGACCGTTTTTAACTACGAGCAGTACTTC
d_gene: .; abundance: .; j_gene: TRBJ2-5; v_gene: TRBV4-1; CDR3aa: CASSLTGRHQETQYF; CDR3nt: TGCGCCAGCAGCCTGACGGGACGGCACCAAGAGACCCAGTACTTC
d_gene: TRBD1; abundance: .; j_gene: TRBJ2-7; v_gene: TRBV20-1; CDR3aa: CSARDTGTGGYEQYF; CDR3nt: TGCAGTGCTAGAGATACCGGGACAGGGGGCTACGAGCAGTACTTC
d_gene: .; abundance: many; j_gene: TRBJ2-1; v_gene: TRBV6-2/TRBV6-3; CDR3aa: CASSYSTGPYNEQFF; CDR3nt: TGTGCCAGCAGTTACTCAACGGGTCCCTACAATGAGCAGTTCTTC
d_gene: TRBD2; abundance: .; j_gene: TRBJ2-7; v_gene: TRBV25-1; CDR3aa: CASSSYGLADSYEQYF; CDR3nt: TGTGCCAGCAGTTCCTACGGACTAGCGGATTCCTACGAGCAGTACTTC
d_gene: .; abundance: few; j_gene: TRBJ1-1; v_gene: TRBV7-8; CDR3aa: CASSLGDGRNTEAFF; CDR3nt: TGTGCCAGCAGCTTAGGGGACGGAAGGAACACTGAAGCTTTCTTT
d_gene: .; abundance: few; j_gene: TRBJ1-2; v_gene: TRBV29-1; CDR3aa: CSAPSWTGYGYTF; CDR3nt: TGCAGCGCCCCGAGTTGGACGGGCTATGGCTACACCTTC
d_gene: TRBD2; abundance: few; j_gene: TRBJ2-7; v_gene: TRBV27; CDR3aa: CASRAGFEQYF; CDR3nt: TGTGCCAGCAGAGCGGGGTTCGAGCAGTACTTC
d_gene: TRBD2; abundance: few; j_gene: TRBJ2-3; v_gene: TRBV2; CDR3aa: CASRPGTSGVSTDTQYF; CDR3nt: TGTGCCAGCAGACCAGGGACTAGCGGGGTATCCACAGATACGCAGTATTTT
d_gene: .; abundance: .; j_gene: TRBJ1-1; v_gene: TRBV20-1; CDR3aa: CSISRSDSNTEAFF; CDR3nt: TGCAGCATATCCCGGTCAGATAGTAACACTGAAGCTTTCTTT
d_gene: .; abundance: .; j_gene: TRBJ1-6; v_gene: TRBV21-1; CDR3aa: CASSNSKGRTLHF; CDR3nt: TGTGCCAGCAGCAACTCGAAGGGCAGAACCCTCCACTTT
d_gene: .; abundance: few; j_gene: TRBJ1-2; v_gene: TRBV29-1; CDR3aa: CSVGGLKGYGYTF; CDR3nt: TGCAGCGTTGGGGGATTAAAGGGGTATGGCTACACCTTC
d_gene: TRBD1; abundance: few; j_gene: TRBJ2-7; v_gene: TRBV28; CDR3aa: CASSLGGTGVGREQYF; CDR3nt: TGTGCCAGCAGTTTGGGGGGGACAGGGGTCGGTCGCGAGCAGTACTTC
d_gene: .; abundance: few; j_gene: TRBJ2-7; v_gene: TRBV5-4; CDR3aa: CASSLSLGSTYEQYF; CDR3nt: TGTGCCAGCAGCTTGAGCCTCGGCAGTACCTACGAGCAGTACTTC